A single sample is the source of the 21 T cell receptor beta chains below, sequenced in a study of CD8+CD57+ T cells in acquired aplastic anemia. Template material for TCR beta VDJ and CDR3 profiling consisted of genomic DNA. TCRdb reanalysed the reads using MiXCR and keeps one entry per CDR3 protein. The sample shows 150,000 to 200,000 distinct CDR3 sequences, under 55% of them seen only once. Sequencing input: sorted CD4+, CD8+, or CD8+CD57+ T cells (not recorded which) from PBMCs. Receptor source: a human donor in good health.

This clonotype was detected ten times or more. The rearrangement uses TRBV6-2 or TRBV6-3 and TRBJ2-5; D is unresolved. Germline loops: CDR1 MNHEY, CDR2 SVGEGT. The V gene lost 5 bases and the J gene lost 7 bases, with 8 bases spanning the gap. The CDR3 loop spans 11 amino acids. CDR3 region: CASSGRGTQYF. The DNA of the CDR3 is TGTGCCAGCAGTGGGCGTGGGACCCAGTACTTC.

CDR3 residues: CSVLRGLEAAYEQYF. As DNA, the CDR3 is TGCAGCGTTCTTCGGGGACTAGAAGCCGCCTACGAGCAGTACTTC. The V call is TRBV29-1, the J call TRBJ2-7, with 8 bases matching TRBD2. V shed 5 bases, J shed 2 bases, and the junction held 11 bases outside the gene matches. Germline V gene lookup returns CDR1 SQVTM and CDR2 ANQGSEA. The CDR3 covers 15 residues.

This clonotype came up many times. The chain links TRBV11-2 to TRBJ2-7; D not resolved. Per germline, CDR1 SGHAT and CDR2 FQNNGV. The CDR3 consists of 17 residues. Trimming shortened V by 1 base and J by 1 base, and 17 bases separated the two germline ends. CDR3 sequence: CASSLGMRSAPSYEQYF. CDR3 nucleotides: TGTGCCAGCAGCTTAGGCATGAGGTCAGCACCGTCCTACGAGCAGTACTTC.

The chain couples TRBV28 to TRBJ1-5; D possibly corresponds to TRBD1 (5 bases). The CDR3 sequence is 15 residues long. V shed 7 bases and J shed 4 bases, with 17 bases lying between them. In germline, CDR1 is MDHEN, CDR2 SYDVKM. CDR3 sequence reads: CASNRQSAENQPQHF. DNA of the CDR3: TGTGCCAGCAATCGACAGTCCGCGGAAAATCAGCCCCAGCATTTT.

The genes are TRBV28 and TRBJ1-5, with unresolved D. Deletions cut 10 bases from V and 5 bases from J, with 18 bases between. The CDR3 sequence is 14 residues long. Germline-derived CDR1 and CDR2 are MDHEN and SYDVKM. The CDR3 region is CAIKTGGSYQPQHF. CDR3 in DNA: TGTGCCATCAAAACGGGAGGATCTTATCAGCCCCAGCATTTT.

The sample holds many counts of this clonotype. Written as DNA, the CDR3 is TGTGCCAGTAGTCCAAGCGTGACGGCCACATTAGACTATGGCTACACCTTC. Encoded protein: CASSPSVTATLDYGYTF. V gene TRBV19 combines with J gene TRBJ1-2; D is uncertain. In germline, CDR1 is LNHDA, CDR2 SQIVND (reference sequence). The CDR3 is 17 amino acids. V gave up 5 bases and J gave up 3 bases, with 22 bases separating them.

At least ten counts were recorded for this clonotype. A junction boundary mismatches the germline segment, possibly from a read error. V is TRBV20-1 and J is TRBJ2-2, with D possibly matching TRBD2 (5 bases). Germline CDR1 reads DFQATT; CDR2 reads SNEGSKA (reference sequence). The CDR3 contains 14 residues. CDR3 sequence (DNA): TGCAGTGCCAGAGACTACTCCCGGACCGGGGAGCTGTTTTTT. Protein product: CSARDYSRTGELFF.

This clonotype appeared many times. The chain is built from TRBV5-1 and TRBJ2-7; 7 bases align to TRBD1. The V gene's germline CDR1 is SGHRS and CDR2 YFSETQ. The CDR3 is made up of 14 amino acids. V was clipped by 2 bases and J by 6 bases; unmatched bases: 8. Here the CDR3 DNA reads TGCGCCAGCAGCTTAACAACCGGGACAGCCGAGCAGTACTTC. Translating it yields CASSLTTGTAEQYF.

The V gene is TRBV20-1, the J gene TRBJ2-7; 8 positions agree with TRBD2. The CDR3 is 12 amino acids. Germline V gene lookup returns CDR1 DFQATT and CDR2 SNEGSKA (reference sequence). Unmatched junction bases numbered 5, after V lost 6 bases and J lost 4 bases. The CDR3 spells CSARRGVYEQYF. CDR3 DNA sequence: TGCAGTGCCAGGCGGGGGGTGTACGAGCAGTACTTC.

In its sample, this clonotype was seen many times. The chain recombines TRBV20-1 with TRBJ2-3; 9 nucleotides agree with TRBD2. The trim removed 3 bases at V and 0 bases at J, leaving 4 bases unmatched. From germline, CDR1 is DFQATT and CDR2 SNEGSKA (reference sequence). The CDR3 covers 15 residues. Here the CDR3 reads CSASSLAGSTDTQYF. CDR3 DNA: TGCAGTGCTAGCTCACTAGCGGGTAGCACAGATACGCAGTATTTT.

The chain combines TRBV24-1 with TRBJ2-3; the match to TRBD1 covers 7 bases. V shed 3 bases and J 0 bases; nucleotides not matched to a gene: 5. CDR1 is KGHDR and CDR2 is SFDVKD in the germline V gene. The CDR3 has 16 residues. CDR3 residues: CATSDRTGSSTDTQYF. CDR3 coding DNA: TGTGCCACCAGTGATCGGACAGGCTCTAGCACAGATACGCAGTATTTT.

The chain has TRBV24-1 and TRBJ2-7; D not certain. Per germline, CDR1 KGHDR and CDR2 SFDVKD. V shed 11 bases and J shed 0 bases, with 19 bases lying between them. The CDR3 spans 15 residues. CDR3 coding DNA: TGTGCCAGCACTCCTACAGATGGTAGCTCCTACGAGCAGTACTTC. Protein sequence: CASTPTDGSSYEQYF.

The CDR3 nucleotides read TGTGCCAGCAGCTTAGGCCGAGGGAGATTCCAAGAGACCCAGTACTTC. It yields the protein CASSLGRGRFQETQYF. This sequence joins TRBV7-6 and TRBJ2-5, with D perhaps matching TRBD2 (5 bases). The CDR3 has 16 residues. CDR1 SGHVS and CDR2 FNYEAQ come from the germline V gene. V shed 1 base and J shed 1 base, with 13 bases lying between them.

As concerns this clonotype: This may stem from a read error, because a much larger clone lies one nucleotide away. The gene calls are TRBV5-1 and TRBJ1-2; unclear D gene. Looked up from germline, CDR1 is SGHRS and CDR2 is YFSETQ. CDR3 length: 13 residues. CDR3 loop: CASSLGEIYGCTF. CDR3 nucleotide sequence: TGCGCCAGCAGCTTGGGAGAGATCTATGGCTGCACCTTC.

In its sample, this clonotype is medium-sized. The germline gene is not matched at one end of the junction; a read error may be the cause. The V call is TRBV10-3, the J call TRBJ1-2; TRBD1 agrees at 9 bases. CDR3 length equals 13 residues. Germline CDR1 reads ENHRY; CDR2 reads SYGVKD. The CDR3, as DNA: TGTGCCATCAGGGCCGGGACAGGGTATGCCTACACCTTC. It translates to CAIRAGTGYAYTF.

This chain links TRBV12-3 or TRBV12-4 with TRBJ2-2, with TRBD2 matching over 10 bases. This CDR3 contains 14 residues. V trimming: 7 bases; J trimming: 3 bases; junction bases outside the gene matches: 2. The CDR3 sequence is CASIAGGYTGELFF. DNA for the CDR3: TGTGCCAGCATAGCGGGAGGATACACCGGGGAGCTGTTTTTT.

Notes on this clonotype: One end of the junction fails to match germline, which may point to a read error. The DNA of the CDR3 is TGTGCCAGCAGCCCGGACAGGCTGACTAGCGGGAGAGGGGCAGGTACGCGGTATTTT. The encoded protein is CASSPDRLTSGRGAGTRYF. The chain combines TRBV4-2 with TRBJ2-3; 12 bases are a match to TRBD2. This CDR3 spans 19 amino acids. Germline values: CDR1 LGHNA, CDR2 YNFKEQ.

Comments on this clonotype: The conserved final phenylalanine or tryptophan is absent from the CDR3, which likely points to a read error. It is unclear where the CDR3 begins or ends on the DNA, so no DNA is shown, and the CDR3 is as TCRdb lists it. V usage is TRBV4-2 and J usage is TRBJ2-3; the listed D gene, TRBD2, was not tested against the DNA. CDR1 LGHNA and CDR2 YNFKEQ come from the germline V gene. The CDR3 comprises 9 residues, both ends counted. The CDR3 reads CASSLELAG.

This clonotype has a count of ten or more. CDR3: CASSLSGGVADTQYF. CDR3 nucleotides: TGTGCCAGCAGCTTGTCGGGCGGGGTAGCAGATACGCAGTATTTT. V usage is TRBV5-6 and J usage is TRBJ2-3; TRBD2 might be the D (6 bases). The CDR3 is 15 residues long. Deletions cut 1 base from V and 4 bases from J, with 13 bases between. CDR1 is SGHDT, CDR2 YYEEEE, per germline.

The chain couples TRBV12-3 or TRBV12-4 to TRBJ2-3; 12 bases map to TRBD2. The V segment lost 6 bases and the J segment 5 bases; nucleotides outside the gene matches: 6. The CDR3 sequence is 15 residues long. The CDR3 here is CASSRGLAGQDTQYF. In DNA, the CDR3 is TGTGCCAGCAGCCGGGGACTAGCGGGCCAAGATACGCAGTATTTT.

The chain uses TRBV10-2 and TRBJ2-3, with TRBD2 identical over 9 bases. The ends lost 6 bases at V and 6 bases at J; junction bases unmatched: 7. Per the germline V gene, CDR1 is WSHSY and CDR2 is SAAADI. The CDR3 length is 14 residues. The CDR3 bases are TGCGCCAGCAGAGGACTAGCGAGTGGTGATACGCAGTATTTT. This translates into CASRGLASGDTQYF.